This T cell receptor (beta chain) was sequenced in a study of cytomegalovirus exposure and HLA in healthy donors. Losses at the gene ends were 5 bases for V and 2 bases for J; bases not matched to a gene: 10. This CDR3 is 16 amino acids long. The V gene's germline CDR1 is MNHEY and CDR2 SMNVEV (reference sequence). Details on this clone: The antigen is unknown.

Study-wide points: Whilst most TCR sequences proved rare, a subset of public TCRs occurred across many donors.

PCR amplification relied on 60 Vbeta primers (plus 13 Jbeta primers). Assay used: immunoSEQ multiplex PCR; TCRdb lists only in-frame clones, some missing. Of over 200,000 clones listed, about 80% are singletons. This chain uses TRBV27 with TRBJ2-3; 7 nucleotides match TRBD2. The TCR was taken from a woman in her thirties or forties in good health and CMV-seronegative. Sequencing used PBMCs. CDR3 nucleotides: TGTGCCAGCAGTCCCAGACTAGCCGCGGTCACAGATACGCAGTATTTT. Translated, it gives CASSPRLAAVTDTQYF.